What follows are 18 T cell receptor beta chains derived from one specimen sequenced in a study of regulatory T cells in long-lasting Graves disease. Investigators prepared the TCR beta libraries by applying iRepertoire HTBI primers and Arm-PCR of CDR3 regions. TCRdb re-called the multiplex PCR reads with MiXCR, one entry per CDR3 protein. This repertoire shows 680,000 or so distinct CDR3 sequences, 16% found once; its top ten account for 15% to 20%. The time point is: newly diagnosed GD, antithyroid drugs for less than 3 months. From RNA extracted from PBMCs, the TCR library was made. The same specimen was also included in a second study, on T cells in Graves' hyperthyroidism and ophthalmopathy.

The sequenced sample was peripheral blood mononuclear cells (PBMCs), obtained at new diagnosis, from a patient treated with antithyroid drugs. All receptors derive from a woman aged 30 to 39 with Graves disease.

This clonotype was counted at least ten times. The rearrangement links TRBV12-3 or TRBV12-4 to TRBJ1-1; D is ambiguous. Trimming left V 5 bases short and J 4 bases short, with 14 bases between. The CDR3 is 14 residues long. CDR3 residues: CASSPPPRGTEAFF. As DNA, the CDR3 is TGTGCCAGCAGTCCCCCCCCCCGAGGCACTGAAGCTTTCTTT.

A note on this clonotype: A much larger clonotype is one base distant, so this may be a read error. Because it lacks the conserved phenylalanine or tryptophan at the end, this CDR3 is likely a read error. The rearrangement uses TRBV2 and TRBJ1-3; possibly TRBD1 for D (5 bases). V lost 5 bases and J lost 0, with 8 bases in between. CDR1 and CDR2 (germline): SNHLY, FYNNEI. The CDR3 is made up of 14 amino acids. Written as DNA, the CDR3 is TGTGCCAGCAGTACGACAGCCTCTGGAAACACCATATATTCT. Its protein product is CASSTTASGNTIYS.

This clonotype showed up just a few times. The chain links TRBV18 to TRBJ1-6; 7 bases are shared with TRBD1. Germline values: CDR1 KGHSH, CDR2 LQKENI. The CDR3 length is 15 residues. The V gene end was trimmed by 3 bases and the J gene end by 7 bases; junction bases not matched to a gene: 6. The CDR3 nucleotides are TGTGCCAGCTCACCGTCCGGGACAGAAAATTCACCCCTCCACTTT. Its translation is CASSPSGTENSPLHF.

This clonotype was found many times. The chain carries TRBV12-3 or TRBV12-4 and TRBJ2-7, with TRBD1 identical over 10 bases. The V segment lost 5 bases and the J segment 3 bases; nucleotides outside the gene matches: 7. The CDR3 sequence is 15 residues long. The CDR3 DNA follows: TGTGCCAGCAGTCAGGAGGGACAGGGGTTCTACGAGCAGTACTTC. It yields the protein CASSQEGQGFYEQYF.

The genes are TRBV7-2 and TRBJ2-7; D ambiguous. V shed 5 bases and J shed 10 bases, with 24 bases lying between them. CDR3 length: 15 amino acids. Germline values: CDR1 SGHTA, CDR2 FQGNSA. CDR3 amino acids: CASSRPEALVREQYF. The CDR3 nucleotides read TGTGCCAGCAGCCGGCCCGAGGCATTAGTACGAGAACAGTACTTC. The full variable domain, in which reference TRBV7-2 and TRBJ2-7 provide the parts outside the CDR3, is GAGVSQSPSNKVTEKGKDVELRCDPISGHTALYWYRQSLGQGLEFLIYFQGNSAPDKSGLPSDRFSAERTGGSVSTLTIQRTQQEDSAVYLCASSRPEALVREQYFGPGTRLTVT.

This clonotype has ten or more counts. The rearrangement joins TRBV7-8 to TRBJ2-1; D is possibly TRBD1 or TRBD2 (5 bases each). The CDR3 is made up of 14 amino acids. Germline CDR1 reads SGHVS; CDR2 reads FQNEAQ. Between the trimmed V and J ends, which lost 8 bases and 6 bases, there was a span of 17 bases. The CDR3 loop is CASSILRDANEQFF. In DNA form, the CDR3 reads TGTGCCAGCTCCATCCTCCGGGACGCCAATGAGCAGTTCTTC.

This clonotype was seen many times. The rearrangement links TRBV7-9 to TRBJ2-5; 7 nucleotides match TRBD2. J was trimmed by 2 bases and V by 1 base; bases with no gene match: 4. The CDR3 contains 15 residues. Germline V lookup: CDR1 SEHNR, CDR2 FQNEAQ (reference sequence). The CDR3, as DNA: TGTGCCAGCAGCTTAGGGCTAGCGGAACAAGAGACCCAGTACTTC. Encoded protein: CASSLGLAEQETQYF.

Comment on this clonotype: A read error may be the cause here, since a much bigger clone is one base away. The V call is TRBV4-2, the J call TRBJ2-3; no firm D call. V shed 0 bases and J shed 0 bases, with 4 bases lying between them. Germline assignment: CDR1 LGHNA and CDR2 YNFKEQ. The CDR3 is 14 amino acids. The CDR3 sequence: CASSQDSSTDTQYF. Here the CDR3 DNA reads TGTGCCAGCAGCCAAGATTCGAGCACAGATACGCAGTATTTT.

As for this clonotype: Germline is not matched at one junction end, which may reflect a read error. The chain links TRBV7-9 to TRBJ1-1, with D perhaps matching TRBD1 (6 bases). The CDR3 consists of 14 residues. Germline lookup yields CDR1 SEHNR and CDR2 FQNEAQ (reference sequence). The CDR3 region is CASSFVGAKTGAFF. The CDR3 region has the DNA TGTGCCAGCAGCTTCGTGGGGGCAAAGACTGGAGCTTTCTTT.

Written as DNA, the CDR3 is TGCAGCGGGGCGGCATCCGGAAACACCATATATTTT. Its translation: CSGAASGNTIYF. V is TRBV29-1 and J is TRBJ1-3, with unresolved D. V lost 7 bases to trimming and J lost 4 bases, with 11 bases between them. Germline loops: CDR1 SQVTM, CDR2 ANQGSEA. This CDR3 is built from 12 residues.

This clonotype has at least ten counts. The chain combines TRBV2 with TRBJ1-2; 7 positions match TRBD1. This CDR3 has 14 residues. Germline assignment: CDR1 SNHLY and CDR2 FYNNEI. J was trimmed by 3 bases and V by 5 bases; bases with no gene match: 6. The CDR3 here is CASSNRQGDYGYTF. Here the CDR3 DNA reads TGTGCCAGCAGTAATCGACAGGGCGACTATGGCTACACCTTC.

The sample holds many counts of this clonotype. This chain joins TRBV20-1 and TRBJ1-2, with D maybe TRBD1 (6 bases). V gave up 4 bases and J gave up 7 bases, with 13 bases separating them. The CDR3 loop spans 12 amino acids. From germline, CDR1 is DFQATT and CDR2 SNEGSKA (reference sequence). The CDR3 region has the DNA TGCAGTGCTACGCAGGGGTTAGGTGGCTACACCTTC. This encodes CSATQGLGGYTF.

V gene TRBV11-3 combines with J gene TRBJ2-7; D is uncertain. This CDR3 region has 14 residues. Germline V gene lookup returns CDR1 SGHNT and CDR2 YENEEA. V was trimmed by 2 bases and J by 2 bases, leaving 10 bases between them. The CDR3 region has the DNA TGTGCCAGCAGCTTATCAGGTTTTACCTACGAGCAGTACTTC. Translated, it gives CASSLSGFTYEQYF.

In this sample, this clonotype turned up many times. The V gene is TRBV24-1, the J gene TRBJ2-3; TRBD2 might be the D (5 bases). V was trimmed by 4 bases and J by 2 bases, leaving 12 bases between them. The CDR3 length is 15 residues. CDR1 KGHDR and CDR2 SFDVKD come from the germline V gene. The CDR3 spells CATSDAGEATDTQYF. Here the CDR3 DNA reads TGTGCCACCAGTGACGCGGGCGAGGCCACAGATACGCAGTATTTT.

The chain is built from TRBV20-1 and TRBJ2-1; 9 nucleotides align to TRBD2. Germline CDR1 reads DFQATT; CDR2 reads SNEGSKA (reference sequence). CDR3 length: 12 amino acids. DNA of the CDR3: TGCAGCACCGCGGGAGGGGGCTTTGAGCAGTTCTTC. It yields the protein CSTAGGGFEQFF.

This clonotype came up a few times. The CDR3 DNA follows: TGTGCCAGCAGCCCCCCTCCGGGTAGCGGGCTTCAAGAGACCCAGTACTTC. Residues: CASSPPPGSGLQETQYF. The V call is TRBV9, the J call TRBJ2-5, with 7 bases aligning to TRBD2. The CDR3 has 17 amino acids. Germline V lookup: CDR1 SGDLS, CDR2 YYNGEE. V shed 4 bases and J 2 bases; nucleotides not matched to a gene: 14.

Regarding this clonotype: Since a much larger clone is just one base distant, this may be a read error. The chain couples TRBV7-8 to TRBJ2-7; a weak D match, TRBD1 (5 bases). This CDR3 is 12 amino acids long. CDR1 SGHVS and CDR2 FQNEAQ come from the germline V gene. DNA of the CDR3: TGTGCCAGCAGCCGGGTAGGGGTCGAGCAGTGCTTC. It specifies CASSRVGVEQCF. Drawing the rest from reference TRBV7-8 and TRBJ2-7, the complete variable domain is GAGVSQSPRYKVAKRGQDVALRCDPISGHVSLFWYQQALGQGPEFLTYFQNEAQLDKSGLPSDRFFAERPEGSVSTLKIQRTQQEDSAVYLCASSRVGVEQCFGPGTRLTVT.

V gene TRBV28 combines with J gene TRBJ1-3; perhaps TRBD1 as D (5 bases). The V end lost 5 bases, the J end lost 2 bases, and 16 bases lay between the germline ends. The CDR3 consists of 16 residues. CDR1 is MDHEN, CDR2 SYDVKM, per germline. CDR3 protein: CASSAWGPKTGNTIYF. For the CDR3, the DNA is TGTGCCAGCAGTGCCTGGGGCCCCAAAACTGGAAACACCATATATTTT.